The 5 T cell receptor beta chains given below trace back to one sample, sequenced in a study of prognosis after radiotherapy for stage I lung cancer. Two rounds of multiplex PCR amplified TCR beta CDR3 from genomic DNA. The use of primers specific to each TRBV and TRBJ gene characterized first-round PCR. TCRdb independently ran MiXCR on the multiplex PCR reads; one entry per CDR3 protein. The top ten clones hold about 33% of a sample with tens of thousands of distinct CDR3 sequences, under 35% of them seen once. Specimen: PBMCs, collected before or after stereotactic body radiation therapy (not recorded which). These receptors originate from a donor of 50 years or more with non-small cell lung cancer.

This clonotype came up many times. This chain uses TRBV5-1 with TRBJ1-2; 10 positions agree with TRBD1. Germline CDR1 is SGHRS and CDR2 is YFSETQ. This CDR3 region has 16 residues. V dropped 0 bases and J dropped 1; count of bases not matched to a gene: 3. The CDR3 DNA reads TGCGCCAGCAGCTTGGGACAGGGGGCGGTTAACTATGGCTACACCTTC. Its translation: CASSLGQGAVNYGYTF. Looking up the rest from reference TRBV5-1 and TRBJ1-2 gives the full variable domain: KAGVTQTPRYLIKTRGQQVTLSCSPISGHRSVSWYQQTPGQGLQFLFEYFSETQRNKGNFPGRFSGRQFSNSRSEMNVSTLELGDSALYLCASSLGQGAVNYGYTFGSGTRLTVV.

A word on this clonotype: It is likely a read error: a sequence one base away is far more abundant. The chain has TRBV6-5 and TRBJ1-2; 7 bases match TRBD1. The CDR3 is 14 residues long. Trimming removed 6 bases from V and 10 bases from J; junction bases left unmatched: 14. The germline gives CDR1 MNHEY, CDR2 SVGAGI. The CDR3 is CASSLRQGLDVYTF. CDR3 sequence (DNA): TGTGCCAGCAGCCTTAGACAGGGCCTGGACGTCTACACCTTC.

Regarding this clonotype: One junction end does not reproduce the germline sequence, and a read error may be involved. The V call is TRBV20-1, the J call TRBJ2-2; a weak D match, TRBD2 (5 bases). Germline assignment: CDR1 DFQATT and CDR2 SNEGSKA (reference sequence). The CDR3 is made up of 12 amino acids. CDR3 amino acids: CSSRLITGELLF. As DNA, the CDR3 is TGCAGTTCTAGATTAATAACCGGGGAGCTGCTTTTT.

Details on this clonotype: A much larger clone lies one base from this, so it may be a read error. The genes are TRBV15 and TRBJ2-5; a possible D gene is TRBD2 (6 bases). The CDR3 sequence is 15 residues long. Germline CDR1 and CDR2: LNHNV and YYDKDF (reference sequence). The CDR3 protein is CATSRERRGWETEYF. CDR3 DNA sequence: TGTGCCACCAGCAGAGAGCGGAGGGGATGGGAGACCGAGTACTTC.

This clonotype was recorded at least ten times. The V and J genes are TRBV20-1 and TRBJ1-3; D uncertain. Trimming took 0 bases from V and 0 from J, leaving 12 bases between them. The germline V gene encodes CDR1 DFQATT and CDR2 SNEGSKA (reference sequence). The length of the CDR3 is 16 residues. CDR3 in amino acids: CSAREVPSNSGNTIYF. The CDR3 DNA is TGCAGTGCTAGAGAGGTCCCGTCAAACTCTGGAAACACCATATATTTT.